These 14 T cell receptor beta chains were sequenced from one sample in a study of cytomegalovirus exposure and HLA in healthy donors. With 60 Vbeta and 13 Jbeta primers, the PCR was carried out. The protocol was immunoSEQ multiplex PCR, while the TCRdb copy is restricted to in-frame clones and leaves out a portion. This sample yields more than 150,000 clones, of which 76% are seen a single time; around 2.3% belongs to the top ten. Input material: PBMCs. The receptors originated from a woman aged 30 to 39 in good health and CMV-seropositive.

The chain joins TRBV4-1 to TRBJ2-5; a weak D match, TRBD1 (5 bases). Germline values: CDR1 MGHRA, CDR2 YSYEKL. V lost 1 base to trimming and J lost 1 base, with 7 bases between them. The CDR3 is made up of 14 amino acids. The CDR3 here is CASSQGQTQETQYF. The CDR3 coding sequence is TGCGCCAGCAGCCAAGGACAGACCCAAGAGACCCAGTACTTC.

The chain links TRBV10-3 to TRBJ2-3; 9 nucleotides line up with TRBD1. The CDR3 sequence is 19 residues long. The J segment lost 6 bases and the V segment lost 5 bases, leaving 21 bases of the junction unmatched. Looked up from germline, CDR1 is ENHRY and CDR2 is SYGVKD. CDR3 in DNA: TGTGCCATCAGTAGTCCGGGACAGTGGGGAAAGGGGACAGGGGATACGCAGTATTTT. Translating gives CAISSPGQWGKGTGDTQYF.

The J gene is TRBJ2-2, the V gene TRBV6-1, with TRBD2 as a possible D gene (6 bases). The V end lost 3 bases, the J end lost 8 bases, and 13 bases lay between the germline ends. The V gene's germline CDR1 is MNHNS and CDR2 SASEGT. The CDR3 runs to 14 residues. The CDR3: CASSDIRGWGELFF. As DNA, the CDR3 is TGTGCCAGCAGTGACATCCGGGGGTGGGGGGAGCTGTTTTTT.

The gene calls are TRBV14 and TRBJ1-1, with D possibly TRBD1 on 6 matching bases. Trimming took off 3 bases at V and 0 bases at J, with 20 bases between the two ends. The CDR3 spans 18 residues. CDR1 is SGHDN and CDR2 is FVKESK in the germline V gene. The CDR3 reads CASSHTPTGPYMNTEAFF. The CDR3 coding sequence is TGTGCCAGCAGCCACACCCCGACAGGTCCATACATGAACACTGAAGCTTTCTTT.

V and J are TRBV27 and TRBJ2-5, with 8 bases matching TRBD2. The V gene end was trimmed by 5 bases and the J gene end by 11 bases; junction bases not matched to a gene: 10. This CDR3 is 13 amino acids long. CDR1 and CDR2 from the germline V gene are MNHEY and SMNVEV (reference sequence). The CDR3 nucleotides read TGTGCCAGCAGTCACCCGGGGGGGAGGGAGCAGTACTTC. This gives the protein CASSHPGGREQYF.

This chain joins TRBV5-1 and TRBJ1-1; unclear D gene. Germline CDR1 SGHRS, CDR2 YFSETQ. Trimming removed 0 bases at V and 0 bases at J, with 6 bases between. The CDR3 runs to 14 residues. CDR3 loop: CASSLGDMNTEAFF. In nucleotides, the CDR3 is TGCGCCAGCAGCTTGGGAGACATGAACACTGAAGCTTTCTTT.

The chain combines TRBV5-1 with TRBJ2-7; 10 bases are shared with TRBD2. Germline values: CDR1 SGHRS, CDR2 YFSETQ. This CDR3 has 14 residues. After removal of 5 bases from V and 0 bases from J, the junction contained 2 bases not matched to a gene. The CDR3 DNA reads TGCGCCAGCAGAACTAGCGGGGTCTCCTACGAGCAGTACTTC. Translation: CASRTSGVSYEQYF.

In regard to this clone: Other DNA variants within this sample encode the same CDR3. The J gene is TRBJ1-4, the V gene TRBV5-1; D call uncertain. V dropped 4 bases and J dropped 0 bases, with 7 bases sitting between them. The CDR3 has 14 residues. Looked up from germline, CDR1 is SGHRS and CDR2 is YFSETQ. In DNA form, the CDR3 reads TGCGCCAGCAGCGAGGGTCCAACTAATGAAAAACTGTTTTTT. The encoded protein is CASSEGPTNEKLFF.

This chain joins TRBV7-9 and TRBJ2-1, with D perhaps TRBD1 (6 bases). The V and J ends lost 6 bases and 2 bases respectively, with 17 bases between them. Germline V gene data show CDR1 as SEHNR and CDR2 as FQNEAQ (reference sequence). The CDR3 spans 16 residues. CDR3 bases: TGTGCCAGCAGGTTTCCCGGGACATTGACCTACAATGAGCAGTTCTTC. This gives the protein CASRFPGTLTYNEQFF. The full variable domain, its missing parts supplied by reference TRBV7-9 and TRBJ2-1, is DTGVSQNPRHKITKRGQNVTFRCDPISEHNRLYWYRQTLGQGPEFLTYFQNEAQLEKSRLLSDRFSAERPKGSFSTLEIQRTEQGDSAMYLCASRFPGTLTYNEQFFGPGTRLTVL.

The gene calls are TRBV4-3 and TRBJ1-1; perhaps TRBD1 as D (5 bases). The V gene's germline CDR1 is LGHNA and CDR2 YSLEER. The CDR3 covers 12 residues. Trimming cost V 0 bases and J 10 bases, with 9 bases left between them. DNA for the CDR3: TGCGCCAGCAGCCAAGATAGCACAGGAGCTTTCTTT. Translation gives CASSQDSTGAFF.

The chain links TRBV5-4 to TRBJ2-5, with D possibly TRBD1 on 6 matching bases. Judging by the DNA end, TRBJ2-7 fits better; the J call may be wrong. Germline CDR1 reads SGHNT; CDR2 reads YYREEE (reference sequence). The CDR3 has 13 residues. The CDR3 loop is CASSPDSTYEQYF. The CDR3, as DNA: TGTGCCAGCAGCCCGGACAGCACCTACGAGCAGTACTTC.

For this clone: One end of the junction fails to match germline, which may point to a read error. The chain employs TRBV7-9 and TRBJ2-1; a weak D match, TRBD1 (5 bases). Per germline, CDR1 SEHNR and CDR2 FQNEAQ (reference sequence). This CDR3 region has 15 residues. The CDR3 bases are TGTTCCAGCAGCTTAGTAACAGGTGGAGACAATGAGCAGTTCTTC. It translates to CSSSLVTGGDNEQFF. The full variable domain, with the rest looked up from reference TRBV7-9 and TRBJ2-1, is DTGVSQNPRHKITKRGQNVTFRCDPISEHNRLYWYRQTLGQGPEFLTYFQNEAQLEKSRLLSDRFSAERPKGSFSTLEIQRTEQGDSAMYLCSSSLVTGGDNEQFFGPGTRLTVL.

J is TRBJ1-3 and V is TRBV18; a weak D match, TRBD1 (5 bases). V was cut by 1 base and J by 0 bases, with 10 bases left in between. CDR1 and CDR2 (germline): KGHSH, LQKENI. This CDR3 is 16 amino acids long. DNA for the CDR3: TGTGCCAGCTCACCACGAGGGGACTACTCTGGAAACACCATATATTTT. It specifies CASSPRGDYSGNTIYF.

The chain joins TRBV28 to TRBJ2-7; D not resolved. V lost 4 bases to trimming and J lost 2 bases, with 6 bases between them. The CDR3 runs 12 residues. Per the germline V gene, CDR1 is MDHEN and CDR2 is SYDVKM. CDR3 loop: CASSSLPYEQYF. In nucleotides, the CDR3 is TGTGCCAGCAGTTCCCTACCCTACGAGCAGTACTTC.